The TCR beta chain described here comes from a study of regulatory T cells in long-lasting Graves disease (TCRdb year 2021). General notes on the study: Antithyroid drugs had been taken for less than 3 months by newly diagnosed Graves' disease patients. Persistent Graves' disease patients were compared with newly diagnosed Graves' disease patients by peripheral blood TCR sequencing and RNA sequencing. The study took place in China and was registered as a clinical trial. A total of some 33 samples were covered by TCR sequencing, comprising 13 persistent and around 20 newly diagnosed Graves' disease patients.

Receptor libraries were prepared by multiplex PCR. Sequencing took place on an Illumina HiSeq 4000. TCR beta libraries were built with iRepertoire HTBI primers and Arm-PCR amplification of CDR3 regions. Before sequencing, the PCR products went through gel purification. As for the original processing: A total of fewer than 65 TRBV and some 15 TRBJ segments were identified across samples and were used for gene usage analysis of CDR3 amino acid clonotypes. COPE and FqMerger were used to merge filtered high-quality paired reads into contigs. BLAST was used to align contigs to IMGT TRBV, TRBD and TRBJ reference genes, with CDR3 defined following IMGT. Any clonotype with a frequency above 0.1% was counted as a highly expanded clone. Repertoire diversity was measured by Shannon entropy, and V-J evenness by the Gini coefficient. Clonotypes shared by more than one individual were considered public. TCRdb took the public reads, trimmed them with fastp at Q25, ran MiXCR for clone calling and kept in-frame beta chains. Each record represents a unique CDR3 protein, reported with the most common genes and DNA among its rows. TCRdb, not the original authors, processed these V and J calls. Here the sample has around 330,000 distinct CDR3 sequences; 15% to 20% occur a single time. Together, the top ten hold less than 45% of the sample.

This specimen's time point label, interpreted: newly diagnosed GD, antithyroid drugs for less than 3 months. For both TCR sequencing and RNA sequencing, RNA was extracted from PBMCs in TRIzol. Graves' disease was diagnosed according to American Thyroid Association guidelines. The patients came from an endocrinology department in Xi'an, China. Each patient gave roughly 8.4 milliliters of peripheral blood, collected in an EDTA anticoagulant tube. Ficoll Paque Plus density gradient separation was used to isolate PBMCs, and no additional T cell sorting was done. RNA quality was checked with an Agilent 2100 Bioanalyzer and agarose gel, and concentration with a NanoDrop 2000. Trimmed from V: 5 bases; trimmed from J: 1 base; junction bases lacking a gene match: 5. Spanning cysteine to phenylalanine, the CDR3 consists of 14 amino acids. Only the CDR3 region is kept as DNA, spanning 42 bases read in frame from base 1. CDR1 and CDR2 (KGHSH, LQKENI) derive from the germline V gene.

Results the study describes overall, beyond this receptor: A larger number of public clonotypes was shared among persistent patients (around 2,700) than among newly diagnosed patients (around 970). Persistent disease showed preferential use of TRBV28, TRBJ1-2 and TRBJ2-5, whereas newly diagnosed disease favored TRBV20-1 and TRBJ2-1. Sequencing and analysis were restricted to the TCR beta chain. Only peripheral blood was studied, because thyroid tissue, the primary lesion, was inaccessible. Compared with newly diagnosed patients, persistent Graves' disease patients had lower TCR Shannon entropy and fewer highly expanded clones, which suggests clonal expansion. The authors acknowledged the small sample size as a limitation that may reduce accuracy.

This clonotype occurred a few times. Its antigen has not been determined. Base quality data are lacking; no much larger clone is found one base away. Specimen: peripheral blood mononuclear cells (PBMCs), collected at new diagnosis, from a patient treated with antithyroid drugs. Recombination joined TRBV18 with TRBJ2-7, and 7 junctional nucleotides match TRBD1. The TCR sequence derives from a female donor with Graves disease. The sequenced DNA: TGTGCCAGCTCAGTATCGGACAGGTCCTACGAGCAGTACTTC. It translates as CASSVSDRSYEQYF.